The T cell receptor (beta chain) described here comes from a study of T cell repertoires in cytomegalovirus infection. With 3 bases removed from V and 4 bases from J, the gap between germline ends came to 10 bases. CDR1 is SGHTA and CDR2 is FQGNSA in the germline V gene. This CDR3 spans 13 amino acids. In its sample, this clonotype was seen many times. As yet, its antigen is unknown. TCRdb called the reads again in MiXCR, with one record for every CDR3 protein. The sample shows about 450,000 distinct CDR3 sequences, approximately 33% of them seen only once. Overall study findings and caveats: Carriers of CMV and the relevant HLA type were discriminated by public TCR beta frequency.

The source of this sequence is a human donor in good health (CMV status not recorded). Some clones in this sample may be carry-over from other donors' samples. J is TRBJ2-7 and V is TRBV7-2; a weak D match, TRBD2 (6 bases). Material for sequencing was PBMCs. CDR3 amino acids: CASSFNLAYEQYF. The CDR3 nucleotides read TGTGCCAGCAGCTTCAATCTAGCGTACGAGCAGTACTTC.